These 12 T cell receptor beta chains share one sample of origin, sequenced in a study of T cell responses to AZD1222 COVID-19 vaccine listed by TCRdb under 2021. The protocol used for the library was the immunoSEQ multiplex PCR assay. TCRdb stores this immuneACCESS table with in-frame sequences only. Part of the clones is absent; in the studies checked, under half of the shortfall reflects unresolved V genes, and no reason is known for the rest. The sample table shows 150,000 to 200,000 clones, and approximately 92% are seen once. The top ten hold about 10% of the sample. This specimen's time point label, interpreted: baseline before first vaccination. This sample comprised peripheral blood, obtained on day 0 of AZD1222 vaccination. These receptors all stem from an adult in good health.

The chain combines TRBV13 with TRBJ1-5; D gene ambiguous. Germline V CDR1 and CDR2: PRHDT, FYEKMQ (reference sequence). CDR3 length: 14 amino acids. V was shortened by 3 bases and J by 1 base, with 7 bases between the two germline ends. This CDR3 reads CASSFGLSNQPQHF. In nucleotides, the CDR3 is TGTGCCAGCAGCTTCGGACTGAGCAATCAGCCCCAGCATTTT.

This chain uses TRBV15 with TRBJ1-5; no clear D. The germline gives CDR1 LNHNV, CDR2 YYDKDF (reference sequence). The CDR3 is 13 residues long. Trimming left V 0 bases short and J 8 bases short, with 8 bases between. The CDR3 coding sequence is TGTGCCACCAGCAGAGATCGGCGAGAGCCCCAGCATTTT. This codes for CATSRDRREPQHF.

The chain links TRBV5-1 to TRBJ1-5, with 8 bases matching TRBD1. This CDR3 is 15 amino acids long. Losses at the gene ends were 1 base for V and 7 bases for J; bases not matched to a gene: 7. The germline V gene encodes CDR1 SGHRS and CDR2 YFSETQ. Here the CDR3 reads CASSLQGAPRQPQHF. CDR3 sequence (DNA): TGCGCCAGCAGCTTGCAGGGGGCTCCTAGGCAGCCCCAGCATTTT.

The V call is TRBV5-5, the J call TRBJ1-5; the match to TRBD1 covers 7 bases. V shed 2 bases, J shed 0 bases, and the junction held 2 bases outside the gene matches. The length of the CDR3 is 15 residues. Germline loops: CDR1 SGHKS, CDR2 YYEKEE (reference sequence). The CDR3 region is CASSLGQDSNQPQHF. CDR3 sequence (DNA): TGTGCCAGCAGCTTAGGACAGGATAGCAATCAGCCCCAGCATTTT.

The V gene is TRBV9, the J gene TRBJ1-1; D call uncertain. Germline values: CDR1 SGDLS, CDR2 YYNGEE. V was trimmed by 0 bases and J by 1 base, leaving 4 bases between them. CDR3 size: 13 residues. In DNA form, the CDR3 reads TGTGCCAGCAGCGTAGCCCCGAACACTGAAGCTTTCTTT. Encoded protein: CASSVAPNTEAFF.

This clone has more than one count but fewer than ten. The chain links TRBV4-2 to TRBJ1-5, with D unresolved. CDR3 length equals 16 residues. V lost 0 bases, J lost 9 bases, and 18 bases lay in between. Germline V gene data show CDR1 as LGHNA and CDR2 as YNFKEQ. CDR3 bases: TGTGCCAGCAGCCAAGATTTAGAGACACGGGAGGCGCCCCAGCATTTT. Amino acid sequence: CASSQDLETREAPQHF.

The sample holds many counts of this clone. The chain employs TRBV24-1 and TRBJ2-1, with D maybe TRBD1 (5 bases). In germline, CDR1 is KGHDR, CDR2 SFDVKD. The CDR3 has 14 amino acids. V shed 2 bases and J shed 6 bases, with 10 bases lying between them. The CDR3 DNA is TGTGCCACCAGTGATTCCGGTAGGGGCAATGAGCAGTTCTTC. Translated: CATSDSGRGNEQFF.

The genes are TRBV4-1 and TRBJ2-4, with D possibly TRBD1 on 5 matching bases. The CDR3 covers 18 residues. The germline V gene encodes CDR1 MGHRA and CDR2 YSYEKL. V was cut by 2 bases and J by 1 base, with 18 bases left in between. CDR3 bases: TGCGCCAGCAGCCAACAAAACATGCAGGGAATGGCCAAAAACATTCAGTACTTC. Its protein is CASSQQNMQGMAKNIQYF.

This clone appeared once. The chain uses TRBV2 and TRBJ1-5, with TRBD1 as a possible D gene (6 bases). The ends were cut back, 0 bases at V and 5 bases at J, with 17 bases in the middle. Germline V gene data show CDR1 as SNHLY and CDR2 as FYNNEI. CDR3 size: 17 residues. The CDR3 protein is CASSEASTGGGYQPQHF. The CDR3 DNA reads TGTGCCAGCAGTGAAGCTAGCACCGGGGGCGGTTATCAGCCCCAGCATTTT. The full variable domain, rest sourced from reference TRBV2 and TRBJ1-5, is EPEVTQTPSHQVTQMGQEVILRCVPISNHLYFYWYRQILGQKVEFLVSFYNNEISEKSEIFDDQFSVERPDGSNFTLKIRSTKLEDSAMYFCASSEASTGGGYQPQHFGDGTRLSIL.

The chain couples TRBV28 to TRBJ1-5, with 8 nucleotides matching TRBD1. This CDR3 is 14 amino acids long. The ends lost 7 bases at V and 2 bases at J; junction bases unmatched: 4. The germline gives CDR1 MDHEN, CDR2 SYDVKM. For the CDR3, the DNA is TGTGCCAGCAATGGACAGGGAGGCAATCAGCCCCAGCATTTT. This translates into CASNGQGGNQPQHF.

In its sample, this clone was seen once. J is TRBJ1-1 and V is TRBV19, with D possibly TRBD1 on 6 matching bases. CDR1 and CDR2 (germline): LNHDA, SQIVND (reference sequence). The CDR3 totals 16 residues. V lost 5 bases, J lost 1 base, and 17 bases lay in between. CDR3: CASSSSGDLKNTEAFF. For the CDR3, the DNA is TGTGCCAGTAGTTCCTCAGGGGACCTCAAGAACACTGAAGCTTTCTTT.

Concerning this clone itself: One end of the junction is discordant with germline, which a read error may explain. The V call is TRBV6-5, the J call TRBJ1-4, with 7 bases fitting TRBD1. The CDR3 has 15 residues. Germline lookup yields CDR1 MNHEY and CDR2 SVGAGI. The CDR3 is CASSLDRVAKEKLFF. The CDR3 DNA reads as TGTGCCAGCAGTCTAGACAGGGTGGCTAAGGAAAAACTGTTTTTT.